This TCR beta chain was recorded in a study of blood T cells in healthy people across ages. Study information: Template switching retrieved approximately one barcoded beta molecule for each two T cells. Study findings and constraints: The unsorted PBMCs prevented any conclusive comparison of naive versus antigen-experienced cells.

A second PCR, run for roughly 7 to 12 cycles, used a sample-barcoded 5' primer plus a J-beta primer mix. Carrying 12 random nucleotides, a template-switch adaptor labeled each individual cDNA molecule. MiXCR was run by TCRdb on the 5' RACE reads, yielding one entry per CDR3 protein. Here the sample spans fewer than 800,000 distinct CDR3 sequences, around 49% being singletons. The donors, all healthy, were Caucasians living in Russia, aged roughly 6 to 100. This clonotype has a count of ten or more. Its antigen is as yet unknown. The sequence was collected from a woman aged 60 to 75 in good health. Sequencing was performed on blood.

The CDR3 is CASSRTTGGITDTQYF. The CDR3 region has the DNA TGTGCCAGCAGCCGAACGACAGGGGGCATCACAGATACGCAGTATTTT. The gene calls are TRBV7-2 and TRBJ2-3; 10 nucleotides line up with TRBD1. Germline trimming cut 5 bases from V and 2 bases from J; bases unmatched to any gene: 7. The CDR3 runs 16 residues. Germline-derived CDR1 and CDR2 are SGHTA and FQGNSA.